Here is one T cell receptor beta chain with its context. The assay was run at deep level. Sequenced by immunoSEQ multiplex PCR; TCRdb stores in-frame clones only, minus some. The data show hundreds of thousands of clones, less than 75% seen once. This entry comes from a study of shared clonotypes between healthy human individuals. V gave up 2 bases and J gave up 4 bases; unmatched junction bases: 16. Germline V CDR1 and CDR2: ENHRY, SYGVKD. There are 19 residues in the CDR3. Sequencing used memory CD4+ T cells sorted from blood. The subset was: CD45RA-negative fraction. This chain connects TRBV10-3 to TRBJ2-2; 7 positions match TRBD1. This TCR was recovered from a man under 40 in good health. CDR3 amino acids: CAISETIPGQSAGTGELFF. Written as DNA, the CDR3 is TGTGCCATCAGTGAGACCATACCGGGACAGTCTGCGGGCACCGGGGAGCTGTTTTTT.